This TCR beta chain was found in a study of CD8 T cells in ankylosing spondylitis. This clonotype was recorded at least ten times. Its antigen is not identified. The CDR3 runs 14 residues. V lost 1 base to trimming and J lost 5 bases, with 11 bases between them. Germline CDR1 LGHNA, CDR2 YSLEER. Study outcomes and limitations: A TCR beta motif made of about 8 highly homologous variants seemed typical of ankylosing spondylitis blood. Earlier reports found some motif variants in synovial fluid and blood in reactive arthritis. Enrichment of disease-linked clones was reportedly significant in matched ankylosing spondylitis synovial fluid. Disease-associated clonotypes exhibited CD8+ identity and were relatively infrequent in peripheral blood.

By quantitative 5'-RACE with molecular barcodes, the TCR beta libraries were made. TCRdb called the 5' RACE reads again in MiXCR, with one record for every CDR3 protein. Here the sample spans some 220,000 distinct CDR3 sequences, more than 5.5% being singletons. This chain joins TRBV4-3 and TRBJ2-5; tentative D call: TRBD1 (5 bases). Input material: blood, either unsorted or a sorted T cell fraction (not recorded which). This receptor was taken from a male donor with ankylosing spondylitis. The CDR3 here is CASSQGAGRETQYF. The CDR3 DNA reads as TGCGCCAGCAGCCAAGGGGCAGGGCGGGAGACCCAGTACTTC.